These T cell receptor beta chains were read from a single sample in a study of shared clonotypes between healthy human individuals. Using immunoSEQ multiplex PCR, the repertoire was profiled, and TCRdb retains in-frame clones only, with some absent. Among fewer than 1 million clones, 96% were seen once, and the ten largest hold under 0.3%. Sample: naive CD8+ T cells sorted from blood. These receptor sequences come from a man younger than 40 in good health. Each CDR3 is given with its conserved first and last residue. D genes are given only for firm matches. The size field is filled for only some rows; it gives once, few, many or a size class.

abundance	d_gene	v_gene	j_gene	CDR3nt	CDR3aa
.	TRBD1	TRBV6-5	TRBJ2-5	TGTGCCAGCAGTTACAGTGCAGGGGGTACACAAGAGACCCAGTACTTC	CASSYSAGGTQETQYF
.	.	TRBV2	TRBJ1-4	TGTGCCAGCAGTACCCCAGCGATCAGGGATGAAAAACTGTTTTTT	CASSTPAIRDEKLFF
.	.	TRBV27	TRBJ2-3	TGTGCCAGCAGTTTAGTCAGGGCCACAGATACGCAGTATTTT	CASSLVRATDTQYF
.	.	TRBV9	TRBJ2-3	TGTGCCAGCAGCGTAGGCCTAGAGGACGGAGATACGCAGTATTTT	CASSVGLEDGDTQYF
.	TRBD2	TRBV28	TRBJ2-1	TGTGCCAGCAGTGGCACGGGACTAGCGGGAATGGATGAGCAGTTCTTC	CASSGTGLAGMDEQFF
.	.	TRBV9	TRBJ1-1	TGTGCCAGCAGCGGAATGGGGGTAGGTATCACTGAAGCTTTCTTT	CASSGMGVGITEAFF
.	.	TRBV9	TRBJ2-2	TGTGCCAGCAGCGATGGGACCTCCGAAAGAAACACCGGGGAGCTGTTTTTT	CASSDGTSERNTGELFF
.	.	TRBV29-1	TRBJ2-3	TGCAGCGTTTCGGGCAGGGGCACAGATACGCAGTATTTT	CSVSGRGTDTQYF
.	.	TRBV27	TRBJ2-7	TGTGCCAGCAGTTTGGGGGCCCAAACAGGGAAGCAGTACTTC	CASSLGAQTGKQYF
.	.	TRBV7-2	TRBJ2-1	TGTGCCAGCAGCTTAGAGGAGGCCACCCACAATGAGCAGTTCTTC	CASSLEEATHNEQFF
.	.	TRBV5-8	TRBJ2-7	TGTGCCAGCAGCTTGTATGTCAGCTACGAGCAGTACTTC	CASSLYVSYEQYF
.	.	TRBV7-8	TRBJ2-7	TGTGCCAGCAGCTTAGAAGGTGGCGGAACGCTTTACGAGCAGTACTTC	CASSLEGGGTLYEQYF
.	.	TRBV10-3	TRBJ2-1	TGTGCCACTTCGGACAGATTGAGGGCGGGAGTCTCCTACAATGAGCAGTTCTTC	CATSDRLRAGVSYNEQFF
.	TRBD2	TRBV11-2	TRBJ2-7	TGTGCCAGCAGGGGAGGGCAGGCCTCCTACGAGCAGTACTTC	CASRGGQASYEQYF
.	TRBD2	TRBV14	TRBJ2-2	TGTGCCAGCAGCCAAAAACGGGAGGGGTCCGGGGAGCTGTTTTTT	CASSQKREGSGELFF
.	.	TRBV12-5	TRBJ1-1	TGTGCTAGTGCTCCCAGTATGAACACTGAAGCTTTCTTT	CASAPSMNTEAFF
.	.	TRBV11-2	TRBJ2-3	TGTGCCAGCAGCTTAGGGGATACGCAGTATTTT	CASSLGDTQYF
.	.	TRBV5-1	TRBJ2-3	TGCGCCAGCAGCCCGTGGACTCAAGATACGCAGTATTTT	CASSPWTQDTQYF
once	TRBD2	TRBV4-3	TRBJ2-7	TGCGCCAGCAGCCAAGCCACTAGCGGGTTATCCTACGAGCAGTACTTC	CASSQATSGLSYEQYF
.	TRBD1	TRBV15	TRBJ2-3	TGTGCCACCAGCATGGGACAGGACACAGATACGCAGTATTTT	CATSMGQDTDTQYF
.	.	TRBV27	TRBJ1-2	TGTGCCAGCAGTTTAGGCTGGAACTATGGCTACACCTTC	CASSLGWNYGYTF
once	.	TRBV6-5	TRBJ2-7	TGTGCCAGCAGTTGGACGGACCGGGGGAACGAGCAGTACTTC	CASSWTDRGNEQYF
.	.	TRBV7-9	TRBJ2-5	TGTGCCAGCAGCCCTAAGAGTCAGGGGGAGACCCAGTACTTC	CASSPKSQGETQYF
.	.	TRBV19	TRBJ1-1	TGTGCCAGTAGTCAACAAGGCATCATGAACACTGAAGCTTTCTTT	CASSQQGIMNTEAFF
.	.	TRBV18	TRBJ1-2	TGTGCCAGCTCACCAGGGTCAGATCCCTATGGCTACACCTTC	CASSPGSDPYGYTF
.	.	TRBV13	TRBJ2-7	TGTGCCAGCAGCCGCCGGGCCCTGACCCACGAGCAGTACTTC	CASSRRALTHEQYF
.	.	TRBV7-2	TRBJ2-1	TGTGCCAGCAGCTTAGACAACTCGGGGTGGAGCTCCTACAATGAGCAGTTCTTC	CASSLDNSGWSSYNEQFF
once	TRBD1	TRBV5-1	TRBJ1-4	TGCGCCAGCCGGGACAGCCTTAATGAAAAACTGTTTTTT	CASRDSLNEKLFF
once	.	TRBV9	TRBJ2-1	TGTGCCAGCAGCGTCGACTGGATAAGCTCCTACAATGAGCAGTTCTTC	CASSVDWISSYNEQFF
.	TRBD1	TRBV9	TRBJ1-1	TGTGCCAGCAGCTTATCACAGGGGGCTGCTGAAGCTTTCTTT	CASSLSQGAAEAFF
.	.	TRBV7-8	TRBJ2-7	TGTGCCAGCAGCACCGGGACTCAAGGGAAGTACGAGCAGTACTTC	CASSTGTQGKYEQYF
.	TRBD2	TRBV7-9	TRBJ2-1	TGTGCCAGCAGCTTATCCAGCGGGAGTATAAATGAGCAGTTCTTC	CASSLSSGSINEQFF
.	.	TRBV10-3	TRBJ2-1	TGTGCCATCACGGGGGACGGGGTGGAGCAGTTCTTC	CAITGDGVEQFF
.	.	TRBV27	TRBJ2-1	TGTGCCAGCAGTTTGGGTAGTGAGCAGTTCTTC	CASSLGSEQFF
.	.	TRBV2	TRBJ1-2	TGTGCCAGCTCCCCGGCGGGACAACCAAATGGCTACACCTTC	CASSPAGQPNGYTF
.	.	TRBV6-6	TRBJ2-7	TGTGCCAGCAGACTAGGGGCGTACGAGCAGTACTTC	CASRLGAYEQYF
.	.	TRBV6-1	TRBJ2-2	TGTGCCAGCAGTGAGGGGGTGGCCAGCATGAACACCGGGGAGCTGTTTTTT	CASSEGVASMNTGELFF
.	.	TRBV14	TRBJ2-2	TGTGCCAGCAGCCCTGGGGACTTTACTAGGGTCGACACCGGGGAGCTGTTTTTT	CASSPGDFTRVDTGELFF
.	.	TRBV5-1	TRBJ2-3	TGCGCCAGCAGGGGCCAGGATCTCACAGATACGCAGTATTTT	CASRGQDLTDTQYF
.	TRBD1	TRBV6-5	TRBJ2-2	TGTGCCAGCAGTTACGGACAGGGGACCACCGGGGAGCTGTTTTTT	CASSYGQGTTGELFF
.	TRBD1	TRBV5-4	TRBJ2-7	TGTGCCAGCAGCTTGGACAGGGGTTACTACGAGCAGTACTTC	CASSLDRGYYEQYF
.	.	TRBV19	TRBJ1-5	TGTGCCAGTAGTATCGCAGGTCTCTATAGTCAGCCCCAGCATTTT	CASSIAGLYSQPQHF
.	TRBD1	TRBV11-2	TRBJ2-1	TGTGCCAGCAGCGATCCGGGACAGGGAGGAAATGAGCAGTTCTTC	CASSDPGQGGNEQFF
.	.	TRBV4-3	TRBJ2-2	TGCGCCAGCAGCCAAGACAGGGCCGGGGAGCTGTTTTTT	CASSQDRAGELFF
.	.	TRBV7-9	TRBJ1-1	TGTGCCAGCAGCTACGTGGACGGACGGACGAACACTGAAGCTTTCTTT	CASSYVDGRTNTEAFF
.	.	TRBV28	TRBJ2-7	TGTGCCAGCAGTTACGGACAGCCCTACGAGCAGTACTTC	CASSYGQPYEQYF
once	.	TRBV13	TRBJ2-1	TGTGCCAGCAGCTGGGTAAATGAGCAGTTCTTC	CASSWVNEQFF
.	TRBD2	TRBV9	TRBJ2-1	TGTGCCAGCAGCGCCCCGACTAGCGGAGCAAGCTCCTACAATGAGCAGTTCTTC	CASSAPTSGASSYNEQFF
.	.	TRBV6-5	TRBJ1-1	TGTGCCAGCAGTTACGGCAGGGTGTTAACTGAAGCTTTCTTT	CASSYGRVLTEAFF
.	TRBD1	TRBV7-9	TRBJ2-7	TGTGCCAGCAGCTCCGGGGACAGTCTCTACGAGCAGTACTTC	CASSSGDSLYEQYF
once	TRBD1	TRBV28	TRBJ2-3	TGTGCCAGCAGTCTAGGGGACAGGGTGACAGATACGCAGTATTTT	CASSLGDRVTDTQYF
.	.	TRBV2	TRBJ2-7	TGTGCCAGCAGTGAATGGGTAGGACAGAGTTCCTACGAGCAGTACTTC	CASSEWVGQSSYEQYF
.	.	TRBV13	TRBJ2-2	TGTGCCAGCAGCTTAGGTCCGACTCTGAGTACCGGGGAGCTGTTTTTT	CASSLGPTLSTGELFF